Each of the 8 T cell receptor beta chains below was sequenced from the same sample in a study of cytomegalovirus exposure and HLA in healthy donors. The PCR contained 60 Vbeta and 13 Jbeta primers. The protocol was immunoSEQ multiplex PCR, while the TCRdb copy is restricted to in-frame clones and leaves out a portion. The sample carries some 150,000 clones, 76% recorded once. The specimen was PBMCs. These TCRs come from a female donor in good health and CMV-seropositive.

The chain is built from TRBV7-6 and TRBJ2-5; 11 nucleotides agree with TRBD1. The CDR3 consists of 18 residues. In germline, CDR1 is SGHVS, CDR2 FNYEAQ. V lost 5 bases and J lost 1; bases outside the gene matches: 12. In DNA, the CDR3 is TGTGCCAGCAGCCCAGGCATTCGTGGGACAGGGGGCCAAGAGACCCAGTACTTC. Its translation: CASSPGIRGTGGQETQYF.

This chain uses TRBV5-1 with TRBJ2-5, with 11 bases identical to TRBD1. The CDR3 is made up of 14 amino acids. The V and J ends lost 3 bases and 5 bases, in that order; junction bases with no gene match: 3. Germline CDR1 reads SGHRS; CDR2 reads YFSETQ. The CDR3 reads CASSSDRGQETQYF. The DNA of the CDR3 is TGCGCCAGCAGCTCGGACAGGGGGCAGGAGACCCAGTACTTC. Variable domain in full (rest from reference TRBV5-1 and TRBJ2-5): KAGVTQTPRYLIKTRGQQVTLSCSPISGHRSVSWYQQTPGQGLQFLFEYFSETQRNKGNFPGRFSGRQFSNSRSEMNVSTLELGDSALYLCASSSDRGQETQYFGPGTRLLVL.

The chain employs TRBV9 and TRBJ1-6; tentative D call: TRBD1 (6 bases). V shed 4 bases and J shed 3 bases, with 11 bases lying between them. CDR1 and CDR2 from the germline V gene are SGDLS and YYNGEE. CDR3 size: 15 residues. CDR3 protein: CASSSRTDYNSPLHF. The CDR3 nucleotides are TGTGCCAGCAGCTCTCGGACAGACTATAATTCACCCCTCCACTTT. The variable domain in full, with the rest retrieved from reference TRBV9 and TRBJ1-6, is DSGVTQTPKHLITATGQRVTLRCSPRSGDLSVYWYQQSLDQGLQFLIQYYNGEERAKGNILERFSAQQFPDLHSELNLSSLELGDSALYFCASSSRTDYNSPLHFGNGTRLTVT.

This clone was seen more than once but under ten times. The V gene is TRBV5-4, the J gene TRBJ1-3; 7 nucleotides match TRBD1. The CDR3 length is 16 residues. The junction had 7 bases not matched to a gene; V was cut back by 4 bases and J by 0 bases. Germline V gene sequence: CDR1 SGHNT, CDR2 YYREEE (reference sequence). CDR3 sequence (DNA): TGTGCCAGCAGCGGCGGGACAGCGAACTCTGGAAACACCATATATTTT. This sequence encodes CASSGGTANSGNTIYF.

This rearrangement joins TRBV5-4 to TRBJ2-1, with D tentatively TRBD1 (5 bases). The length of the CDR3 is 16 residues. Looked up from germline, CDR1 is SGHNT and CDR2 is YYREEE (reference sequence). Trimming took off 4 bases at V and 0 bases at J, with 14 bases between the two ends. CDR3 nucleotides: TGTGCCAGCAGCAGACAGACTCTGAGCTCCTACAATGAGCAGTTCTTC. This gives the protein CASSRQTLSSYNEQFF.

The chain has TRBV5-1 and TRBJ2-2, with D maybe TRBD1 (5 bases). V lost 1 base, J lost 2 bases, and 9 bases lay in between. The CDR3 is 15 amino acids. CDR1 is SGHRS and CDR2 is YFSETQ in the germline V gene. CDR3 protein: CASSLRQGNTGELFF. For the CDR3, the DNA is TGCGCCAGCAGCTTGCGTCAGGGAAACACCGGGGAGCTGTTTTTT.

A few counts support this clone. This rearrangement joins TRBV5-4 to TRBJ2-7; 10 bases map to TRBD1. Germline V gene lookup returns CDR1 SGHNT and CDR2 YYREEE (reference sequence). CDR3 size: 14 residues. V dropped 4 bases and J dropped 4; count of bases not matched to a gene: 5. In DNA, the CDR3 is TGTGCCAGCAGCCCCGGGGACAGGGGATACGAGCAGTACTTC. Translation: CASSPGDRGYEQYF.

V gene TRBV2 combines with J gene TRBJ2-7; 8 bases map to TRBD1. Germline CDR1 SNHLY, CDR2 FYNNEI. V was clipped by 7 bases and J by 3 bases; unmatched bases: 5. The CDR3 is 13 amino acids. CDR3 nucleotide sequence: TGTGCCAGCATCCCGGACAGGGACTACGAGCAGTACTTC. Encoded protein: CASIPDRDYEQYF.